This T cell receptor (beta chain) stems from a study of cytomegalovirus exposure and HLA in healthy donors. Looking at the study overall: Counted in an early data release were about 85 million unique TCRs from HLA-typed donors.

The CDR3 is made up of 15 amino acids. Germline V gene lookup returns CDR1 SEHNR and CDR2 FQNEAQ (reference sequence). Germline trimming cut 5 bases from V and 3 bases from J; bases unmatched to any gene: 4. With regard to this clone: What it recognizes is unknown.

The study ran its PCR with 60 Vbeta and 13 Jbeta primers. Libraries were prepared by immunoSEQ multiplex PCR; TCRdb keeps only in-frame clonotypes and omits some of them. Here the sample spans under 200,000 clones, 75% to 80% being singletons. Study-level findings and limits: Most CMV-associated TCR beta chains appeared HLA-restricted in a later analysis. Listed as cytomegalovirus-associated were 150 to 200 TCR beta chains. According to an earlier analysis, most TCR beta V segments yielded productive rearrangements about 87% or about 30% of the time.

The sequencing input was PBMCs. The gene calls are TRBV7-9 and TRBJ1-5; 10 bases are a match to TRBD1. The clonotype originates from a man in his fifties in good health and CMV-seropositive. The CDR3 DNA is TGTGCCAGCAGCCGGGGACAGGGGAACAATCAGCCCCAGCATTTT. Amino acids: CASSRGQGNNQPQHF. The variable domain in full, with the rest retrieved from reference TRBV7-9 and TRBJ1-5, is DTGVSQNPRHKITKRGQNVTFRCDPISEHNRLYWYRQTLGQGPEFLTYFQNEAQLEKSRLLSDRFSAERPKGSFSTLEIQRTEQGDSAMYLCASSRGQGNNQPQHFGDGTRLSIL.